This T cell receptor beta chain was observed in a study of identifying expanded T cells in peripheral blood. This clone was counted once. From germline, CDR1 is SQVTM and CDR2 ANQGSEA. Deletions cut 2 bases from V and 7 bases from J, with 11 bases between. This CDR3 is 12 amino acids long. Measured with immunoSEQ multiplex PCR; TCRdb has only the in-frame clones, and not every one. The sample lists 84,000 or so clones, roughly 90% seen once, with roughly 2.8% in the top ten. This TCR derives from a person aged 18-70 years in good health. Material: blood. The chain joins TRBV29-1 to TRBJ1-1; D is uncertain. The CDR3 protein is CSVELQTLEAFF. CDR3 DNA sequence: TGCAGCGTTGAACTACAGACTCTTGAAGCTTTCTTT.